The next 8 T cell receptor beta chains were all read from a single sample in a study of shared clonotypes between healthy human individuals. It was CD45RO-negative cells, positively selected for CCR7, that made up naive CD8 cells, with terminally differentiated effector memory CD45RA+ cells excluded. Method: immunoSEQ multiplex PCR; TCRdb's copy keeps in-frame clones and lacks some. The repertoire holds millions of clones, with less than 95% as singletons. The sequenced material came from naive CD8+ T cells sorted from blood. The source is a man aged 18 to 29 in good health.

The chain links TRBV21-1 to TRBJ2-5; TRBD1 is the table's D call, not checked against the DNA. TRBV21-1 is labeled a pseudogene. The CDR3 contains 15 residues. The CDR3: CASSKELVSGQAKYF. The CDR3 bases are TGTGCCAGCAGCAAAGAACTTGTGTCTGGGCAGGCGAAGTACTTC.

The chain links TRBV28 to TRBJ1-2, with D possibly being TRBD1 (5 bases). Trimming cost V 1 base and J 3 bases, with 15 bases left between them. The CDR3 totals 16 residues. CDR1 MDHEN and CDR2 SYDVKM come from the germline V gene. The DNA of the CDR3 is TGTGCCAGCAGTTTATACGGGACGGAGGCCTACTATGGCTACACCTTC. The encoded protein is CASSLYGTEAYYGYTF.

The CDR3 is CASSELVSSYNEQFF. The CDR3 DNA sequence: TGCGCCAGCAGTGAGCTCGTAAGCTCCTACAATGAGCAGTTCTTC. The chain joins TRBV10-2 to TRBJ2-1; no reliable D call. V lost 2 bases, J lost 0 bases, and 8 bases lay in between. Germline V gene lookup returns CDR1 WSHSY and CDR2 SAAADI. The CDR3 consists of 15 residues.

The V call is TRBV27, the J call TRBJ2-4; D may be TRBD1 (5 bases). The ends were cut back, 4 bases at V and 3 bases at J, with 10 bases in the middle. The germline gives CDR1 MNHEY, CDR2 SMNVEV (reference sequence). CDR3 length: 14 residues. CDR3 sequence (DNA): TGTGCCAGCAGTTCCAGGGATGGCAAAAACATTCAGTACTTC. It specifies CASSSRDGKNIQYF.

The chain is built from TRBV2 and TRBJ2-7, with D unclear. The CDR3 length is 15 residues. CDR1 is SNHLY and CDR2 is FYNNEI in the germline V gene. The V end lost 10 bases, the J end lost 0 bases, and 19 bases lay between the germline ends. The DNA for the CDR3 is TGTGCCACCCCTGTGACGAGCAGGCCCTCCTACGAGCAGTACTTC. Protein sequence: CATPVTSRPSYEQYF.

The chain links TRBV5-4 to TRBJ1-4; no reliable D call. The V gene's germline CDR1 is SGHNT and CDR2 YYREEE (reference sequence). This CDR3 is 15 amino acids long. V was pared by 4 bases and J by 0 bases, with 10 bases between. CDR3 residues: CASSTAGTTNEKLFF. CDR3 bases: TGTGCCAGCAGCACCGCAGGTACAACTAATGAAAAACTGTTTTTT. Full variable domain (outside the CDR3, taken from reference TRBV5-4 and TRBJ1-4): ETGVTQSPTHLIKTRGQQVTLRCSSQSGHNTVSWYQQALGQGPQFIFQYYREEENGRGNFPPRFSGLQFPNYSSELNVNALELDDSALYLCASSTAGTTNEKLFFGSGTQLSVL.

The CDR3: CASSLAGEGEQYF. CDR3 coding DNA: TGTGCCAGCAGTTTAGCGGGAGAGGGCGAGCAGTACTTC. The chain combines TRBV6-5 with TRBJ2-7, with TRBD2 matching 9 bases. After removal of 4 bases from V and 6 bases from J, the junction contained 4 bases not matched to a gene. The CDR3 runs to 13 residues. The germline CDR1 and CDR2 sequences are MNHEY and SVGAGI.

This clone was observed a few times. The rearrangement joins TRBV6-5 to TRBJ2-1; D might be TRBD1 (6 bases). The germline CDR1 and CDR2 sequences are MNHEY and SVGAGI. CDR3 length: 11 residues. V dropped 8 bases and J dropped 10 bases, with 12 bases sitting between them. CDR3 nucleotides: TGTGCCAGCCGAGAAGGGGGAGAGCAGTTCTTC. This translates into CASREGGEQFF.